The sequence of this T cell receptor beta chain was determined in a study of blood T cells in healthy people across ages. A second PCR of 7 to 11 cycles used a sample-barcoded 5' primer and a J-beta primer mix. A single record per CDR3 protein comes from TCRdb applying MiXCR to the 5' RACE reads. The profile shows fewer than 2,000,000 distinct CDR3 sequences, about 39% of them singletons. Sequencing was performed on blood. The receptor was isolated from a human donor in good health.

CDR3 protein: CAMRGNSYNEQFF. DNA for the CDR3: TGTGCCATGAGGGGGAACTCCTACAATGAGCAGTTCTTC. This chain uses TRBV10-3 with TRBJ2-1; D is possibly TRBD1 (6 bases). The CDR3 covers 13 residues. CDR1 and CDR2 from the germline V gene are ENHRY and SYGVKD. Trimming removed 9 bases from V and 0 bases from J, with 9 bases in between.